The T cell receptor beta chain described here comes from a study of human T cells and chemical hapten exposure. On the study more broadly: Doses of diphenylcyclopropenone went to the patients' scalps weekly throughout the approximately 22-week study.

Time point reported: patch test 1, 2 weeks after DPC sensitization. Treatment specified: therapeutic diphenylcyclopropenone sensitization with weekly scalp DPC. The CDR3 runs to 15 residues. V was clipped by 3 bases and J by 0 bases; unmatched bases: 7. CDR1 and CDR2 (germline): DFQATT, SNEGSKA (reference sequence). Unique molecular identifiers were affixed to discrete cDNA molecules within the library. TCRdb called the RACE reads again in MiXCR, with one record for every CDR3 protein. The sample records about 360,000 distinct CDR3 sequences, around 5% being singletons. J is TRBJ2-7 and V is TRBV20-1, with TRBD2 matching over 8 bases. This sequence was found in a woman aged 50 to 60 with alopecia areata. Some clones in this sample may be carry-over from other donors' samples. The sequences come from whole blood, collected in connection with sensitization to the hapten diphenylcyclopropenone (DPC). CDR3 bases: TGCAGTGCTAGGGTTTTGGCGGGAGGCTCCTACGAGCAGTACTTC. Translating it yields CSARVLAGGSYEQYF.